This T cell receptor (beta chain) is from a study of quantifying T cell responses using KT2 cells. Overall study: RNA was reverse transcribed with TCR alpha and beta constant-region primers. Findings and limits, study-wide: Very high KT2 spike-in numbers caused saturation in KT2 sequence detection.

Each cDNA got a UMI-containing oligo ligated at its 3' end. An equimolar mix of RC1.1 and RC1.2 primed the beta chain across TRBC1 and TRBC2. Separate processing of TCR alpha and beta chains began at the second PCR. TCRdb itself ran the UMI-ligation and nested PCR reads through MiXCR, one entry per CDR3 protein. The table has tens of thousands of distinct CDR3 sequences, under 14% seen once; the top ten hold around 9.3%. This clonotype was counted ten times or more. Its antigen is still unknown. Known numbers of the T cell clone KT2 were added to PBMC. The clonotype originates from a human donor. Sequences were obtained from PBMCs spiked with cells of the T cell clone KT2.

This CDR3 is CASSYFAGPGNTEAFF. The CDR3 DNA reads TGTGCCAGCAGTTACTTTGCAGGCCCTGGAAACACTGAAGCTTTCTTT. This chain uses TRBV6-5 with TRBJ1-1; D not certain. The CDR3 length is 16 residues. Germline CDR1 reads MNHEY; CDR2 reads SVGAGI. V lost 1 base, J lost 2 bases, and 14 bases lay in between.